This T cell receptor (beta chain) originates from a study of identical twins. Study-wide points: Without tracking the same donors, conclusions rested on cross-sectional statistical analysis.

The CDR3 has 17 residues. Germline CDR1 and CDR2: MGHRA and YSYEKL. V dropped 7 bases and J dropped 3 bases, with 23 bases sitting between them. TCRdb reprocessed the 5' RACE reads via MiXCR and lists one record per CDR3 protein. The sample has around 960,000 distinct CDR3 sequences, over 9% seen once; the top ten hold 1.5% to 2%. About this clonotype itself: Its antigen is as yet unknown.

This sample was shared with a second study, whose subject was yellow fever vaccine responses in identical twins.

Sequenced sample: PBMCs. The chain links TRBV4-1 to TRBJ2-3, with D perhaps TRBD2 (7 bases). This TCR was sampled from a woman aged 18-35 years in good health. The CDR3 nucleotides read TGCGCCAGCACCCCTTCGGGGAGGGGGAATCCGACAGATACGCAGTATTTT. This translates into CASTPSGRGNPTDTQYF.